The 27 T cell receptor beta chains below were found in one sample sequenced in a study of T cell changes during pregnancy in multiple sclerosis. Some clones are missing from TCRdb's copy, which holds only in-frame ones; the method was immunoSEQ multiplex PCR. The sample includes roughly 17,000 clones, roughly 84% of them seen just once. Material: CD8+ T cells from peripheral blood mononuclear cells, obtained after pregnancy. Source of these receptors: a female donor with multiple sclerosis, enrolled in a pregnancy study.

V usage is TRBV7-8 and J usage is TRBJ2-3; maybe TRBD2 (6 bases). Germline V gene data show CDR1 as SGHVS and CDR2 as FQNEAQ. The CDR3 contains 17 residues. V was pared by 1 base and J by 2 bases, with 16 bases between. The CDR3 region has the DNA TGTGCCAGCAGCTTAGGCCTACGGGGGACCTACACAGATACGCAGTATTTT. This sequence encodes CASSLGLRGTYTDTQYF. The whole variable domain, filled in from reference TRBV7-8 and TRBJ2-3, reads GAGVSQSPRYKVAKRGQDVALRCDPISGHVSLFWYQQALGQGPEFLTYFQNEAQLDKSGLPSDRFFAERPEGSVSTLKIQRTQQEDSAVYLCASSLGLRGTYTDTQYFGPGTRLTVL.

V and J are TRBV4-3 and TRBJ2-5; weak D call: TRBD1 (6 bases). The CDR3 is 14 amino acids. Trimming pared 0 bases from V and 4 bases from J, leaving 9 bases between. CDR1 is LGHNA and CDR2 is YSLEER in the germline V gene. Here the CDR3 DNA reads TGCGCCAGCAGCCAAGAAAGAGGGGGAGAGACCCAGTACTTC. Encoded protein: CASSQERGGETQYF.

CDR3 sequence reads: CASSAIWPAVGTNEKLFF. In DNA form, the CDR3 reads TGTGCCAGCAGCGCTATATGGCCTGCGGTGGGTACTAATGAAAAACTGTTTTTT. J is TRBJ1-4 and V is TRBV28; D unresolved. The germline CDR1 and CDR2 sequences are MDHEN and SYDVKM. CDR3 length: 18 residues. Trimming shortened V by 6 bases and J by 2 bases, and 22 bases separated the two germline ends.

This chain links TRBV27 with TRBJ2-7; 8 positions match TRBD1. Germline CDR1 reads MNHEY; CDR2 reads SMNVEV (reference sequence). V gave up 8 bases and J gave up 3 bases; unmatched junction bases: 9. The CDR3 sequence is 14 residues long. This chain's CDR3 is CASRSGGSGYEQYF. The CDR3 region has the DNA TGTGCCAGCCGCTCAGGGGGCAGCGGCTACGAGCAGTACTTC.

This clone was seen only a few times. The chain joins TRBV11-2 to TRBJ2-5, with D tentatively TRBD2 (5 bases). This CDR3 has 15 residues. Germline V lookup: CDR1 SGHAT, CDR2 FQNNGV. Deletions cut 7 bases from V and 4 bases from J, with 19 bases between. The CDR3 sequence is CASTTHGKGVETQYF. The CDR3 DNA follows: TGTGCCAGCACCACGCACGGAAAGGGAGTAGAGACCCAGTACTTC.

This clone has only a few counts. The chain carries TRBV15 and TRBJ2-1; 9 bases agree with TRBD2. The CDR3 has 15 amino acids. J was trimmed by 8 bases and V by 5 bases; bases with no gene match: 10. Germline CDR1 reads LNHNV; CDR2 reads YYDKDF (reference sequence). The CDR3 nucleotides read TGTGCCACCAGCGGGGGGACTAGCCCGACTGATGAGCAGTTCTTC. This gives the protein CATSGGTSPTDEQFF.

The rearrangement links TRBV5-1 to TRBJ2-1, with 13 bases fitting TRBD2. V was pared by 5 bases and J by 3 bases, with 8 bases of the junction left unmatched. Germline CDR1 and CDR2: SGHRS and YFSETQ. The CDR3 is 17 amino acids. The CDR3 region is CASSYGTSGTYYNEQFF. The CDR3 DNA reads TGCGCCAGCAGTTACGGGACTAGCGGGACATACTACAATGAGCAGTTCTTC.

This chain uses TRBV7-6 with TRBJ2-7; the match to TRBD2 covers 10 bases. The CDR3 is made up of 15 amino acids. Germline V gives CDR1 SGHVS, CDR2 FNYEAQ. Trimming cost V 5 bases and J 2 bases; bases outside gene matches: 6. As DNA, the CDR3 is TGTGCCAGCAGCCCTGCCCTAGCGGGGGCCTACGAGCAGTACTTC. It specifies CASSPALAGAYEQYF.

The gene calls are TRBV14 and TRBJ2-1, with D possibly being TRBD2 (6 bases). V was shortened by 0 bases and J by 0 bases, with 9 bases between the two germline ends. The CDR3 spans 16 residues. CDR1 is SGHDN, CDR2 FVKESK, per germline. CDR3 sequence: CASSQESGDSYNEQFF. The CDR3 DNA follows: TGTGCCAGCAGCCAAGAATCGGGGGACTCCTACAATGAGCAGTTCTTC.

This sequence joins TRBV15 and TRBJ1-5, with D perhaps TRBD1 (6 bases). Germline V CDR1 and CDR2: LNHNV, YYDKDF (reference sequence). This CDR3 is 14 amino acids long. The V end was cut by 3 bases, the J end by 3 bases, with 9 bases between. The CDR3, as DNA: TGTGCCACCAGCAGTACAGGGAACAATCAGCCCCAGCATTTT. This encodes CATSSTGNNQPQHF.

In its sample, this clone was seen once. This sequence joins TRBV4-1 and TRBJ2-5, with D possibly being TRBD1 (6 bases). Germline assignment: CDR1 MGHRA and CDR2 YSYEKL. This CDR3 has 15 amino acids. Deletions cut 4 bases from V and 4 bases from J, with 16 bases between. The CDR3 protein is CASSLLEGDGETQYF. Here the CDR3 DNA reads TGCGCCAGCAGCCTCCTCGAGGGGGACGGAGAGACCCAGTACTTC.

By its share, this clone is medium-sized. The V call is TRBV4-1, the J call TRBJ1-2; D is perhaps TRBD1 (6 bases). CDR3 length equals 17 residues. The ends were cut back, 4 bases at V and 6 bases at J, with 24 bases in the middle. The germline V gene has CDR1 MGHRA and CDR2 YSYEKL. As DNA, the CDR3 is TGCGCCAGCAGCCTTACGAGGACAGCTATCGAGGAAAATGGCTACACCTTC. Amino acids: CASSLTRTAIEENGYTF.

The gene calls are TRBV13 and TRBJ1-4; TRBD1 might be the D (6 bases). V lost 3 bases to trimming and J lost 12 bases, with 11 bases between them. Germline CDR1 is PRHDT and CDR2 is FYEKMQ (reference sequence). CDR3 length: 12 residues. This CDR3 reads CASSFWGQELFF. The DNA for the CDR3 is TGTGCCAGCAGCTTCTGGGGGCAGGAACTGTTTTTT.

V usage is TRBV2 and J usage is TRBJ1-6; 9 bases map to TRBD1. The CDR3 has 14 amino acids. Germline assignment: CDR1 SNHLY and CDR2 FYNNEI. The ends lost 6 bases at V and 8 bases at J; junction bases unmatched: 5. The CDR3 spells CASRTGTGYSPLHF. Written as DNA, the CDR3 is TGTGCCAGCAGGACCGGGACAGGGTATTCACCCCTCCACTTT. The variable domain in full, completed from reference TRBV2 and TRBJ1-6, reads EPEVTQTPSHQVTQMGQEVILRCVPISNHLYFYWYRQILGQKVEFLVSFYNNEISEKSEIFDDQFSVERPDGSNFTLKIRSTKLEDSAMYFCASRTGTGYSPLHFGNGTRLTVT.

The chain is built from TRBV7-9 and TRBJ2-3, with 13 bases identical to TRBD2. The CDR3 contains 16 residues. Per germline, CDR1 SEHNR and CDR2 FQNEAQ (reference sequence). Losses at the gene ends were 3 bases for V and 4 bases for J; bases not matched to a gene: 4. CDR3 amino acids: CASSFGTSGIADTQYF. As DNA, the CDR3 is TGTGCCAGCAGCTTCGGGACTAGCGGGATTGCAGATACGCAGTATTTT.

The gene calls are TRBV30 and TRBJ2-7; TRBD1 aligns across 7 bases. The V segment lost 1 base and the J segment 2 bases; nucleotides outside the gene matches: 5. The length of the CDR3 is 14 residues. CDR1 and CDR2 (germline): GTSNPN, SVGIG (reference sequence). Written as DNA, the CDR3 is TGTGCCTGGAGTGCCTTGGGACAGACCTACGAGCAGTACTTC. This gives the protein CAWSALGQTYEQYF.

This clone was observed once. This chain uses TRBV4-3 with TRBJ1-2; perhaps TRBD1 as D (5 bases). The CDR3 consists of 13 residues. Germline CDR1 is LGHNA and CDR2 is YSLEER. Trimming took 4 bases from V and 8 from J, leaving 14 bases between them. For the CDR3, the DNA is TGCGCCAGCAGCCTAGGGACTTCGGAGGGCTACACCTTC. Translating it yields CASSLGTSEGYTF.

V usage is TRBV7-2 and J usage is TRBJ2-1; 9 bases line up with TRBD2. This CDR3 comprises 13 residues. The V gene's germline CDR1 is SGHTA and CDR2 FQGNSA. The ends lost 4 bases at V and 9 bases at J; junction bases unmatched: 4. CDR3: CASSSGLAGEQFF. The CDR3 DNA is TGTGCCAGCAGCTCGGGACTAGCTGGTGAGCAGTTCTTC.

CDR3 sequence: CATDPGHSSYEQYF. CDR3 in DNA: TGTGCCACAGATCCGGGACACAGCTCCTACGAGCAGTACTTC. The chain joins TRBV28 to TRBJ2-7, with D maybe TRBD1 (6 bases). V lost 10 bases and J lost 0, with 16 bases in between. The CDR3 has 14 residues. CDR1 and CDR2 (germline): MDHEN, SYDVKM.

The V and J genes are TRBV15 and TRBJ1-1; no definite D call. The germline V and J ends were trimmed by 0 bases and 1 base, with 9 bases remaining between them. CDR1 is LNHNV and CDR2 is YYDKDF in the germline V gene (reference sequence). The CDR3 covers 15 residues. For the CDR3, the DNA is TGTGCCACCAGCAGAGAACGGTCCCCGAACACTGAAGCTTTCTTT. Translation: CATSRERSPNTEAFF.

V usage is TRBV5-1 and J usage is TRBJ2-1; perhaps TRBD2 as D (6 bases). Trimming took 2 bases from V and 0 from J, leaving 15 bases between them. CDR1 is SGHRS and CDR2 is YFSETQ in the germline V gene. The CDR3 is 17 amino acids. The CDR3 region is CASSFSGGALSYNEQFF. The CDR3 DNA reads TGCGCCAGCAGCTTTAGCGGCGGGGCCCTCTCCTACAATGAGCAGTTCTTC.

The chain is built from TRBV19 and TRBJ1-1; 8 bases fit TRBD1. The ends lost 6 bases at V and 0 bases at J; junction bases unmatched: 9. This CDR3 has 16 residues. Looked up from germline, CDR1 is LNHDA and CDR2 is SQIVND (reference sequence). This CDR3 is CASSPLPTGVNTEAFF. The CDR3 coding sequence is TGTGCCAGTAGCCCCTTGCCGACAGGGGTGAACACTGAAGCTTTCTTT.

V is TRBV30 and J is TRBJ2-3; 11 bases are shared with TRBD2. Germline V gives CDR1 GTSNPN, CDR2 SVGIG (reference sequence). The CDR3 is 17 residues long. Unmatched junction bases numbered 9, after V lost 2 bases and J lost 2 bases. The CDR3 reads CAWSTWELAGDTDTQYF. CDR3 DNA sequence: TGTGCCTGGAGTACTTGGGAACTAGCGGGAGACACAGATACGCAGTATTTT.

This clone was seen just once. The V gene is TRBV6-5, the J gene TRBJ2-1; a weak D match, TRBD1 (6 bases). V shed 5 bases and J shed 0 bases, with 11 bases lying between them. Germline CDR1 MNHEY, CDR2 SVGAGI. The CDR3 consists of 15 residues. DNA for the CDR3: TGTGCCAGCAGTACCGGGACATCCTCCTACAATGAGCAGTTCTTC. This codes for CASSTGTSSYNEQFF.

The genes are TRBV27 and TRBJ1-2; 8 bases agree with TRBD1. This CDR3 is 14 amino acids long. V gave up 5 bases and J gave up 2 bases; unmatched junction bases: 4. CDR1 and CDR2 from the germline V gene are MNHEY and SMNVEV (reference sequence). CDR3 in amino acids: CASSPDRGNYGYTF. The DNA for the CDR3 is TGTGCCAGCAGTCCTGACAGGGGCAACTATGGCTACACCTTC.

This clone has a handful of counts. The rearrangement links TRBV7-3 to TRBJ2-1, with D possibly TRBD2 on 7 matching bases. CDR3 length: 15 amino acids. The ends were cut back, 3 bases at V and 8 bases at J, with 17 bases in the middle. CDR1 SGHTA and CDR2 FQGTGA come from the germline V gene. The CDR3 is CASSLGGGGIDEQFF. The CDR3 bases are TGTGCCAGCAGCTTGGGAGGGGGGGGCATCGATGAGCAGTTCTTC.

The chain employs TRBV7-9 and TRBJ2-7; 8 nucleotides align to TRBD1. J was trimmed by 2 bases and V by 5 bases; bases with no gene match: 5. The CDR3 length is 14 residues. Germline V gene lookup returns CDR1 SEHNR and CDR2 FQNEAQ (reference sequence). The CDR3 reads CASSQRDRPYEQYF. CDR3 nucleotide sequence: TGTGCCAGCAGCCAAAGGGACAGGCCCTACGAGCAGTACTTC.